Listed below are T cell receptor beta chains from one sample, sequenced in a study of beta chain features in type 1 diabetes. Assay used: immunoSEQ multiplex PCR; TCRdb lists only in-frame clones, some missing. The sample lists around 150,000 clones, 8% to 8.5% occurring once. Sequencing input: central memory CD4+ T cells from blood. The receptors were gathered from a woman under 30 with type 1 diabetes. Both conserved end residues are part of each CDR3. D genes are given only for firm matches. Clone sizes are given selectively: once, few, many, or a class where the clone is expanded.

size: .
J: TRBJ2-1
D: .
V: TRBV30
DNA: TGTGCCTGGAGTGTACGGGGTTATAGCTCCTACAATGAGCAGTTCTTC
CDR3: CAWSVRGYSSYNEQFF

size: few
J: TRBJ1-2
D: .
V: TRBV6-4
DNA: TGTGCCAGCAGTGACCTTAGCTATGGCTACACCTTC
CDR3: CASSDLSYGYTF

size: once
J: TRBJ2-7
D: .
V: TRBV4-3
DNA: TGCGCCAGCAGCCAAGAGTCGGCAGGAAACTACGAGCAGTACTTC
CDR3: CASSQESAGNYEQYF

size: .
J: TRBJ2-7
D: .
V: TRBV28
DNA: TGTGCCAGCAGTGGCGCCAGAGGGTACGGGGGCGAGCAGTACTTC
CDR3: CASSGARGYGGEQYF

size: .
J: TRBJ2-1
D: TRBD1
V: TRBV6-5
DNA: TGTGCCAGCAGTGCGCCGAAGACAGGGATGACTGAGCAGTTCTTC
CDR3: CASSAPKTGMTEQFF

size: .
J: TRBJ1-5
D: .
V: TRBV2
DNA: TGTGCCAGCAGTGAAGTAAGGGGGAGTCAGCCCCAGCATTTT
CDR3: CASSEVRGSQPQHF

size: .
J: TRBJ2-1
D: .
V: TRBV15
DNA: TGTGCCACCAGCTCCAACAGCATCAACAATGAGCAGTTCTTC
CDR3: CATSSNSINNEQFF

size: few
J: TRBJ1-4
D: .
V: TRBV30
DNA: TGTGCCTGGAGTTCTACGGGACATTTGGGGGAAAAACTGTTTTTT
CDR3: CAWSSTGHLGEKLFF

size: few
J: TRBJ2-1
D: .
V: TRBV6-6
DNA: TGTGCCAGCAGTTACATGGGGGCGGAGCAGTTCTTC
CDR3: CASSYMGAEQFF

size: few
J: TRBJ2-5
D: TRBD1
V: TRBV5-1
DNA: TGCGCCAGCAGCCCTCGACAGGGTGTCCAAGAGACCCAGTACTTC
CDR3: CASSPRQGVQETQYF

size: .
J: TRBJ2-7
D: TRBD1
V: TRBV30
DNA: TGTGCCTGGGACAGGGGAACGGGGGAGCAGTACTTC
CDR3: CAWDRGTGEQYF

size: few
J: TRBJ1-6
D: TRBD1
V: TRBV10-3
DNA: TGTGCCATCAGAACTACAGGGGGGCGATCACCCCTCCACTTT
CDR3: CAIRTTGGRSPLHF

size: few
J: TRBJ2-2
D: .
V: TRBV5-8
DNA: TGTGCCAGCAGCCAAGCCGTCGGCCAGGTCGGGGAGCTGTTTTTT
CDR3: CASSQAVGQVGELFF

size: .
J: TRBJ2-3
D: TRBD2
V: TRBV5-1
DNA: TGCGCCAGCAGCTTAGCGGGAGGGATGGCAGATACGCAGTATTTT
CDR3: CASSLAGGMADTQYF

size: few
J: TRBJ1-1
D: TRBD1
V: TRBV10-3
DNA: TGTGCCATCAGGGGACAGGGGGACACTGAAGCTTTCTTT
CDR3: CAIRGQGDTEAFF

size: few
J: TRBJ2-1
D: .
V: TRBV5-6
DNA: TGTGCCAGCAGCAACCGACAGATAAGGAATGATGAGCAGTTCTTC
CDR3: CASSNRQIRNDEQFF

size: few
J: TRBJ2-3
D: .
V: TRBV28
DNA: TGTGCCAGCTCTCAGCGGCCGATCACAGATACGCAGTATTTT
CDR3: CASSQRPITDTQYF

size: .
J: TRBJ1-1
D: .
V: TRBV6-5
DNA: TGTGCCAGCAGTTACTCGCAGGTGTACCTGAACACTGAAGCTTTCTTT
CDR3: CASSYSQVYLNTEAFF

size: .
J: TRBJ2-3
D: .
V: TRBV4-3
DNA: TGCGCCAGCAGCCACTCTTTGAATCGCGGGGACCACACAGATACGCAGTATTTT
CDR3: CASSHSLNRGDHTDTQYF

size: .
J: TRBJ2-5
D: TRBD1
V: TRBV30
DNA: TGTGCCTGGAGTGAGGACAGGGTAGAGACCCAGTACTTC
CDR3: CAWSEDRVETQYF

size: few
J: TRBJ1-1
D: .
V: TRBV29-1
DNA: TGCAGCGGAGAACTTGTACAGGGTGCTGAAGCTTTCTTT
CDR3: CSGELVQGAEAFF

size: many
J: TRBJ1-4
D: .
V: TRBV7-9
DNA: TGTGCCAGCAGCGAAGCCCATCGGGGAGAAAAACTGTTTTTT
CDR3: CASSEAHRGEKLFF

size: .
J: TRBJ1-2
D: .
V: TRBV4-3
DNA: TGCGCCAGCAGCCAAGTAGGGGCAGGTGGCTACACCTTC
CDR3: CASSQVGAGGYTF

size: many
J: TRBJ2-7
D: .
V: TRBV7-2
DNA: TGTGCCAGCAGCGAGAAGTACGAGCAGTACTTC
CDR3: CASSEKYEQYF

size: .
J: TRBJ2-1
D: TRBD2
V: TRBV19
DNA: TGTGCCAGTAGCCTGGGACTACCCTACAATGAGCAGTTCTTC
CDR3: CASSLGLPYNEQFF

size: few
J: TRBJ2-7
D: .
V: TRBV5-1
DNA: TGCGCCAGCAGCGGAGGGGTCTCCTACGAGCAGTACTTC
CDR3: CASSGGVSYEQYF

size: .
J: TRBJ1-1
D: .
V: TRBV4-3
DNA: TGCGCCAGCAGCCAAGTAGAGGGTAGTCACGCTGAAGCTTTCTTT
CDR3: CASSQVEGSHAEAFF

size: few
J: TRBJ1-4
D: .
V: TRBV4-1
DNA: TGCGCCAGCAGCCAAGAGGGCGCAGGGAATAATGAAAAACTGTTTTTT
CDR3: CASSQEGAGNNEKLFF

size: few
J: TRBJ1-1
D: .
V: TRBV19
DNA: TGTGCCAGTACCCCCAGTAGCGTCAACACTGAAGCTTTCTTT
CDR3: CASTPSSVNTEAFF

size: .
J: TRBJ2-4
D: TRBD1
V: TRBV15
DNA: TGTGCCACCAGCAGGGGACAGGGATTATCCAAAAACATTCAGTACTTC
CDR3: CATSRGQGLSKNIQYF

size: once
J: TRBJ2-5
D: TRBD2
V: TRBV4-1
DNA: TGCGCCAGCAGCACTCAATTGATAGCGGGGGGGCGAGAGACCCAGTACTTC
CDR3: CASSTQLIAGGRETQYF

size: .
J: TRBJ1-2
D: TRBD1
V: TRBV2
DNA: TGTGCCAGCAGTCAGTGGACAGGGACCTATGGCTACACCTTC
CDR3: CASSQWTGTYGYTF

size: few
J: TRBJ1-4
D: TRBD1
V: TRBV6-6
DNA: TGTGCCAGCAGTTACGACAGGGCTAATGAAAAACTGTTTTTT
CDR3: CASSYDRANEKLFF

size: many
J: TRBJ2-7
D: .
V: TRBV15
DNA: TGTGCCACCAGCAGAGGTCTAACGCCCGACTACGAGCAGTACTTC
CDR3: CATSRGLTPDYEQYF

size: few
J: TRBJ2-1
D: .
V: TRBV5-1
DNA: TGCGCCAGCAGCCAAGCTAGCCTCGACCGACGGCAGTTCTTC
CDR3: CASSQASLDRRQFF

size: .
J: TRBJ2-1
D: TRBD2
V: TRBV27
DNA: TGTGCCAGCAGCAGACTAGCGGAGCGATCCAATGAGCAGTTCTTC
CDR3: CASSRLAERSNEQFF

size: few
J: TRBJ1-2
D: .
V: TRBV7-6
DNA: TGTGCCAGCAGCCCAGGCTACAGCATTAATGGCTACACCTTC
CDR3: CASSPGYSINGYTF

size: many
J: TRBJ1-2
D: TRBD1
V: TRBV7-2
DNA: TGTGCCAGCAGCCCCCGACAGGGACTGTATGGCTACACCTTC
CDR3: CASSPRQGLYGYTF

size: .
J: TRBJ2-4
D: TRBD2
V: TRBV2
DNA: TGTGCCAGCAGTCCGGGGGGGGCCTCCGTCATTCAGTACTTC
CDR3: CASSPGGASVIQYF

size: .
J: TRBJ2-3
D: .
V: TRBV4-3
DNA: TGCGCCAGCAGCCGAAAGGGAAGGACACACACAGATACGCAGTATTTT
CDR3: CASSRKGRTHTDTQYF

size: .
J: TRBJ1-6
D: TRBD1
V: TRBV2
DNA: TGTGCCACCACAGGGGATGGTTCACCCCTCCACTTT
CDR3: CATTGDGSPLHF

size: .
J: TRBJ1-4
D: .
V: TRBV30
DNA: TGTGCCTGGAGTACGGGGGACTGGGTGCTGTTTTTT
CDR3: CAWSTGDWVLFF

size: .
J: TRBJ2-5
D: .
V: TRBV28
DNA: TGTGCCACCCGGGACCAAGAGACCCAGTACTTC
CDR3: CATRDQETQYF

size: few
J: TRBJ1-5
D: .
V: TRBV2
DNA: TGTGCCAGCAGTGAACCCGTCAGTTCTCGCAATCAGCCCCAGCATTTT
CDR3: CASSEPVSSRNQPQHF

size: .
J: TRBJ1-2
D: .
V: TRBV29-1
DNA: TGCAGCGTTGTCCCTCGAGCTAACTATGGCTACACCTTC
CDR3: CSVVPRANYGYTF

size: .
J: TRBJ2-5
D: .
V: TRBV12-5
DNA: TGTGCTAGTGGTAGTGCGGAGGCCCAGTACTTC
CDR3: CASGSAEAQYF

size: few
J: TRBJ2-3
D: TRBD2
V: TRBV7-2
DNA: TGTGCCAGCAGCGGGAGGGGTGGGGCTAGCACAGATACGCAGTATTTT
CDR3: CASSGRGGASTDTQYF

size: many
J: TRBJ2-1
D: TRBD2
V: TRBV5-1
DNA: TGCGCCAGCAGCTTGACCGGGACTAGCGGTAGTGAGCAGTTCTTC
CDR3: CASSLTGTSGSEQFF

size: .
J: TRBJ2-7
D: .
V: TRBV5-4
DNA: TGCGCCAGCAGCCAAGAGGTCGGCGAGCAGTACTTC
CDR3: CASSQEVGEQYF

size: .
J: TRBJ1-6
D: TRBD1
V: TRBV19
DNA: TGTGCCAGTAGTATCACAGGGGGCGGGTCACCCCTCCACTTT
CDR3: CASSITGGGSPLHF

size: .
J: TRBJ2-7
D: .
V: TRBV18
DNA: TGTGCCAGCTCACCACTGGGGGGTGAAGAGCAGTACTTC
CDR3: CASSPLGGEEQYF

size: .
J: TRBJ1-2
D: TRBD1
V: TRBV6-6
DNA: TGTGCCAGCAGCTCGCCGGGACAGGGGAACTATGGCTACACCTTC
CDR3: CASSSPGQGNYGYTF

size: few
J: TRBJ2-7
D: .
V: TRBV19
DNA: TGTGCCAGTAGTTCGGTAGCCGCCTACGAGCAGTACTTC
CDR3: CASSSVAAYEQYF